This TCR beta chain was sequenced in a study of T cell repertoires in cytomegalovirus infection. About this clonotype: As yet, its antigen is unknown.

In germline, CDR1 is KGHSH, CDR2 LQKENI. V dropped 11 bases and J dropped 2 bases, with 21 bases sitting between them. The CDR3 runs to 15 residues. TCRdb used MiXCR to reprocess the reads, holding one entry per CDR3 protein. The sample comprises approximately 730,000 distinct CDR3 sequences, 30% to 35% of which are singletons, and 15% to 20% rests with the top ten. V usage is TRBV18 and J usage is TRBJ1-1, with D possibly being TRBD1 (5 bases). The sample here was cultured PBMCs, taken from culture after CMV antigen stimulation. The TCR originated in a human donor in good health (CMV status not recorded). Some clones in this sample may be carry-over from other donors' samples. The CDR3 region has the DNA TGTGCCGGAAAAAAGGGAGGGGCCCCAAACACTGAAGCTTTCTTT. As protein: CAGKKGGAPNTEAFF.